This T cell receptor (beta chain) was recorded in a study of blood T cells in healthy people across ages. General study findings and limits: Long-lived donors carried more naive CD4+ cells and greater diversity than aged donors. Bulk PBMC profiling left naive and antigen-experienced comparisons inconclusive.

A J-beta primer mix and a sample-barcoded 5' primer were used in a second PCR of about 7 to 12 cycles. TCRdb called the 5' RACE reads again in MiXCR, with one record for every CDR3 protein. The table records fewer than 2,000,000 distinct CDR3 sequences, around 36% of them present only once. About this clonotype: The antigen is unknown.

The CDR3 consists of 15 residues. The germline CDR1 and CDR2 sequences are DFQATT and SNEGSKA (reference sequence). Between the trimmed V and J ends, which lost 2 bases and 6 bases, there was a span of 18 bases. This TCR was recovered from a woman aged 30 to 39 in good health. Material: blood. This rearrangement joins TRBV20-1 to TRBJ2-3; D gene uncertain. The CDR3 sequence: CSARPRSPWTDTQYF. For the CDR3, the DNA is TGCAGTGCTAGACCTCGCAGCCCCTGGACGGATACGCAGTATTTT.